The present entry profiles one TCR beta chain with its context. The antigen remains undetermined. The record originates from a study of shared clonotypes between healthy human individuals. Study-wide context: Researchers drew samples from two women and three men aged 18 to 49. Per donor, three plates held CD4 naive cells, three held CD4 memory, two held CD8 naive and one held CD8 memory. Study-wide points: Clonotypes that were shared across a handful of donors made up roughly 5.2% of naive CD4 clonotypes. Larger richness was generally estimated for naive than memory subsets.

The germline V gene has CDR1 MRHNA and CDR2 SNTAGT. The CDR3 spans 14 residues. Produced via immunoSEQ multiplex PCR; TCRdb's table is partial and in-frame only. The sample records around 2.5 million clones, over 85% being singletons. The rearrangement links TRBV6-4 to TRBJ2-5; 7 bases match TRBD2. Near its end, the DNA agrees better with TRBJ2-7, so the J call may be wrong. This receptor was obtained from a young man in good health. Some clones in this sample may be carry-over from other donors' samples. Specimen: naive CD4+ T cells from PBMCs. Subset: CD45RA+ positively selected. The CDR3 coding sequence is TGTGCCAGCAGTATAAGGGCGGGAGTTTACGAGCAGTACTTC. Protein sequence: CASSIRAGVYEQYF.